These 11 T cell receptor beta chains share one sample of origin, sequenced in a study of molecular identifiers for immune sequencing clone quantification. TCRdb processed the PCR reads anew with MiXCR; each CDR3 protein has one entry. Counted here are about 630,000 distinct CDR3 sequences, roughly 23% occurring once; the ten biggest clones make up about 0.78%. Material: naive CD8+ T cells from blood, with Jurkat cell RNA spiked in. The subset denotes: FACS-sorted CD8+CD4-CCR7+CD45RA+ naive T cells. These receptor sequences come from a human donor in good health. Some libraries in this study had Jurkat cell RNA spiked in.

The chain employs TRBV27 and TRBJ1-1, with 7 positions matching TRBD1. CDR3 size: 14 residues. The germline gives CDR1 MNHEY, CDR2 SMNVEV (reference sequence). The V segment lost 6 bases and the J segment 4 bases; nucleotides outside the gene matches: 8. The CDR3 loop is CASSHRGIGTEAFF. CDR3 DNA: TGTGCCAGCAGCCACAGGGGTATCGGCACTGAAGCTTTCTTT.

This clonotype was found many times. V and J are TRBV7-9 and TRBJ1-2, with a tentative D call TRBD1 (5 bases). Germline V gene lookup returns CDR1 SEHNR and CDR2 FQNEAQ (reference sequence). The CDR3 loop spans 14 amino acids. The ends were cut back, 4 bases at V and 4 bases at J, with 13 bases in the middle. The CDR3 spells CASSSTPDSYGYTF. The CDR3 nucleotides are TGTGCCAGCAGCTCCACCCCCGACAGCTATGGCTACACCTTC. Combining the CDR3 with reference TRBV7-9 and TRBJ1-2 gives the whole variable domain DTGVSQNPRHKITKRGQNVTFRCDPISEHNRLYWYRQTLGQGPEFLTYFQNEAQLEKSRLLSDRFSAERPKGSFSTLEIQRTEQGDSAMYLCASSSTPDSYGYTFGSGTRLTVV.

This clonotype was detected once. A read error may produce the germline difference seen at one junction end. The chain's CDR3 is CASGESSRAVQTYEQYF. CDR3 bases: TGTGCCAGCGGTGAATCTAGTCGGGCCGTCCAGACCTACGAGCAGTACTTC. This chain uses TRBV25-1 with TRBJ2-7, with D hard to call. CDR1 and CDR2 (germline): MGHDK, SYGVNS. The CDR3 covers 17 residues.

This rearrangement joins TRBV14 to TRBJ1-6, with D perhaps matching TRBD1 (6 bases). This CDR3 has 13 residues. Trimming took off 1 base at V and 15 bases at J, with 13 bases between the two ends. CDR1 and CDR2 (germline): SGHDN, FVKESK. The CDR3 DNA reads as TGTGCCAGCAGCCAAGGGACAGTCATGAGCCTCCACTTT. The encoded protein is CASSQGTVMSLHF.

V gene TRBV9 combines with J gene TRBJ2-5, with D maybe TRBD1 (6 bases). Germline CDR1 and CDR2: SGDLS and YYNGEE. The CDR3 extends over 16 amino acids. Deletions cut 4 bases from V and 5 bases from J, with 21 bases between. CDR3 nucleotides: TGTGCCAGCAGCCCCCCCGGTGGGGGCGCGGATGAGACCCAGTACTTC. It specifies CASSPPGGGADETQYF. Full variable domain (remainder filled in from reference TRBV9 and TRBJ2-5): DSGVTQTPKHLITATGQRVTLRCSPRSGDLSVYWYQQSLDQGLQFLIQYYNGEERAKGNILERFSAQQFPDLHSELNLSSLELGDSALYFCASSPPGGGADETQYFGPGTRLLVL.

Concerning this clonotype: A read error may explain this, as a much larger clone is one base away. The CDR3 nucleotides are TGTGCCAGCAGTCTCGTAGGGGAGTGGGAGACCCAGTACTTC. Translation: CASSLVGEWETQYF. The chain employs TRBV28 and TRBJ2-5; D could derive from TRBD1 or TRBD2 (5 bases each). V lost 5 bases, J lost 5 bases, and 15 bases lay in between. The CDR3 sequence is 14 residues long. Germline CDR1 and CDR2: MDHEN and SYDVKM.

The chain joins TRBV6-5 to TRBJ2-5, with D possibly being TRBD1 or TRBD2 (7 bases each). CDR1 is MNHEY and CDR2 is SVGAGI in the germline V gene. The CDR3 runs 15 residues. Trimming left V 0 bases short and J 4 bases short, with 12 bases between. The CDR3 is CASSYSGGGRETQYF. Here the CDR3 DNA reads TGTGCCAGCAGTTACTCGGGAGGGGGCCGAGAGACCCAGTACTTC.

Details on this clonotype: A clone one base away is much larger, so this may be a read error. The gene calls are TRBV5-1 and TRBJ2-3; 9 bases map to TRBD1. J lost 4 bases, V lost 4 bases, and 7 bases had no gene match. The germline V gene has CDR1 SGHRS and CDR2 YFSETQ. The CDR3 length is 15 residues. The CDR3 sequence is CASSLLGQGSDTQYF. CDR3 DNA: TGCGCCAGCAGCCTTCTAGGACAGGGGTCAGATACGCAGTATTTT.

In regard to this clonotype: A much larger clone lies one base from this, so it may be a read error. The rearrangement links TRBV13 to TRBJ1-5; possible D gene TRBD1, 5 bases. This CDR3 region has 14 residues. Germline CDR1 PRHDT, CDR2 FYEKMQ (reference sequence). CDR3: CASSEGLSNQLQHF. The CDR3 nucleotides are TGTGCCAGCAGCGAGGGACTGAGCAATCAGCTCCAGCATTTT.

There are many counts of this clonotype. The J gene is TRBJ2-2, the V gene TRBV29-1; 8 nucleotides align to TRBD2. CDR3 length: 16 amino acids. Germline V gives CDR1 SQVTM, CDR2 ANQGSEA. J lost 0 bases, V lost 4 bases, and 7 bases had no gene match. The CDR3 protein is CSVAGSGVSNTGELFF. CDR3 bases: TGCAGCGTTGCGGGTAGCGGGGTATCGAACACCGGGGAGCTGTTTTTT.

This clonotype was found many times. V is TRBV6-2 or TRBV6-3 and J is TRBJ1-2, with unresolved D. CDR1 and CDR2 (germline): MNHEY, SVGEGT. The CDR3 length is 16 residues. V gave up 2 bases and J gave up 4 bases, with 17 bases separating them. The CDR3 nucleotides are TGTGCCAGCAGTTACCCCTTAAAGGATTTTACCTATGGCTACACCTTC. It is translated as CASSYPLKDFTYGYTF.